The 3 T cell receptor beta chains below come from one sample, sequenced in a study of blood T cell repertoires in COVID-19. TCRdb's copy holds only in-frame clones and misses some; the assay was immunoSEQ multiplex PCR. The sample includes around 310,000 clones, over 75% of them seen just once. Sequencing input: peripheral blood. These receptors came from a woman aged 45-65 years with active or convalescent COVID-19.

The CDR3 DNA is TGTGCCAGCAGCCCGAGGGACAGCCACAATGAGCAGTTCTTC. It codes for CASSPRDSHNEQFF. This chain connects TRBV7-6 to TRBJ2-1, with 7 bases identical to TRBD1. CDR1 is SGHVS and CDR2 is FNYEAQ in the germline V gene. This CDR3 has 14 amino acids. Trimming cost V 5 bases and J 5 bases; bases outside gene matches: 6. Based on the CDR3 plus reference TRBV7-6 and TRBJ2-1, the full variable domain is GAGVSQSPRYKVTKRGQDVALRCDPISGHVSLYWYRQALGQGPEFLTYFNYEAQQDKSGLPNDRFSAERPEGSISTLTIQRTEQRDSAMYRCASSPRDSHNEQFFGPGTRLTVL.

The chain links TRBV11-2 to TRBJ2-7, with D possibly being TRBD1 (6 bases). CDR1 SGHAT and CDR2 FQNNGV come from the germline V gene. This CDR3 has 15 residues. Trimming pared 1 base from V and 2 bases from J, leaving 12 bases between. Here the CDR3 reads CASSLGGTPTYEQYF. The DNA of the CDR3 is TGTGCCAGCAGCTTAGGGGGGACACCAACCTACGAGCAGTACTTC.

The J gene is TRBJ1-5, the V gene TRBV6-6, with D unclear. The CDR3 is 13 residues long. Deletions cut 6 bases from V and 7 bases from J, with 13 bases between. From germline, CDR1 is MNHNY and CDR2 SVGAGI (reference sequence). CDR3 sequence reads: CASSTRTGQPQHF. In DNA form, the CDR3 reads TGTGCCAGCAGCACACGTACGGGACAGCCCCAGCATTTT.